This T cell receptor (beta chain) was retrieved from a study of T-cell reconstitution after alpha-beta-depleted transplantation in children. The CDR3 covers 11 residues. V was trimmed by 2 bases and J by 8 bases, leaving 6 bases between them. CDR1 and CDR2 from the germline V gene are SEHNR and FQNEAQ (reference sequence). Whole-study findings and limits: Several hundred expanded graft clones reportedly were the source of alpha-beta T cells about two months after transplant.

The sample holds many counts of this clonotype. Its antigen remains unidentified. Unique molecular identifiers were used to barcode this TCRbeta library. In TCRdb, the PCR reads were re-called with MiXCR into one record per CDR3 protein. The sample lists roughly 30,000 distinct CDR3 sequences, under 6.5% occurring once. V usage is TRBV7-9 and J usage is TRBJ1-1; D remains unclear. The receptor comes from a child younger than two who had a stem cell transplant for acute myeloid leukemia, so the T cells may come from the graft donor. This specimen consisted of peripheral blood, obtained 60 days after TCRalphabeta/CD19-depleted stem cell transplant. CDR3: CASSLTVEAFF. In nucleotides, the CDR3 is TGTGCCAGCAGCTTAACCGTCGAAGCTTTCTTT.